This T cell receptor (beta chain) was sequenced for a study of memory CD4+ T cells and cytomegalovirus serostatus. Across the study: This sample comes from healthy Belgian adults, 9 CMV seropositive, some 22 seronegative. Findings of the study overall: The CMV-associated TCR signature appears largely within the CD4+ memory repertoire. About 40% of the roughly 160 known CMV-associated TCRbeta sequences appeared in CD4+ memory.

Produced via immunoSEQ multiplex PCR; TCRdb's table is partial and in-frame only. This table holds around 53,000 clones, over 70% found once. A word on this clone: The antigen is undetermined.

The sort gate was single viable CD3+CD4+CD8-CD45RO+ cells for memory CD4+ T cells. After thawing, CD4+ T cells were positively selected. This receptor was taken from an adult in good health and CMV-seropositive. Specimen: memory CD4+ T cells from blood.

The CDR3 DNA follows: TGTGCCAGTAGAATGACAGGGGCCCTTGGGGCTGAAGCTTTCTTT. It codes for CASRMTGALGAEAFF. The chain is built from TRBV19 and TRBJ1-1; the match to TRBD1 covers 8 bases. The germline CDR1 and CDR2 sequences are LNHDA and SQIVND (reference sequence). The CDR3 contains 15 residues. Trimming cost V 6 bases and J 6 bases; bases outside gene matches: 12.